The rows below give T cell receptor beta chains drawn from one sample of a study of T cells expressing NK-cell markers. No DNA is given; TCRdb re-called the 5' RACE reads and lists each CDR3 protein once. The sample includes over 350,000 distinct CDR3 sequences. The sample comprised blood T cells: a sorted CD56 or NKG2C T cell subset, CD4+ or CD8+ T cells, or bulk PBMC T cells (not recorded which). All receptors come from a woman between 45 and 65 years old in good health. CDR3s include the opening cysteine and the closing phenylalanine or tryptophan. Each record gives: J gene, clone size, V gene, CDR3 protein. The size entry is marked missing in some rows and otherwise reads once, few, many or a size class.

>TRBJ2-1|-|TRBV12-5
CASGLVAGSSYNEQFF
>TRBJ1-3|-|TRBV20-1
CSAPTGGGNTIYF
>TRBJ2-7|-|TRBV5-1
CASSVDRGKYEQYF
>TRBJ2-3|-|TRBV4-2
CASSQVRGRTDTQYF
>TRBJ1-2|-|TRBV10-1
CASSGESNYGYTF
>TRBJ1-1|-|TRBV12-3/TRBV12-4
CASSDFGGVNTEAFF
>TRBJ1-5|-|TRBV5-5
CASSIRTGNQPQHF
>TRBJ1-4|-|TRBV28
CASSSGTGGGGEKLFF
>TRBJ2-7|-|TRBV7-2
CASSKPERGSEQYF
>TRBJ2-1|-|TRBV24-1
CATSDLQGEGYNEQFF
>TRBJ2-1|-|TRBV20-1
CSAKGIAGRLEQFF
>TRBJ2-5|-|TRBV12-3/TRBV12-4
CASSLRRASTIETQYF
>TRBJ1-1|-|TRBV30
CARDGHTEAFF
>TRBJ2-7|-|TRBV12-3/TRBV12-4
CASNTGGRIYEQYF
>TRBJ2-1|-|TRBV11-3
CASSFSGRAGSEQFF
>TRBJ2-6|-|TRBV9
CASSVGTGLGGANVLTF
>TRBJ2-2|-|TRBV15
CATAFHGTGELFF
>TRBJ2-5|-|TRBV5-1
CASGPGVIQETQYF
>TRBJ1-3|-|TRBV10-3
CAISGAGNTIYF
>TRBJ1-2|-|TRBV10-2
CASSENRGGYTF
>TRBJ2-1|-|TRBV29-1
CSVHHRVGNEQFF
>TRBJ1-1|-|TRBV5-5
CASSLSWVGTEAFF
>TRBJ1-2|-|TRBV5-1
CASSLDGTTSNYGYTF
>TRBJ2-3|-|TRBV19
CASSIPSGVDGTDTQYF
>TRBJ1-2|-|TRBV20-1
CSARGRGQGAPNYGYTF
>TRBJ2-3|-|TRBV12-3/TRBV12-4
CASSRTSRNPDTQYF
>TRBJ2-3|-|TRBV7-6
CASSLVAGSSPRTDTQYF
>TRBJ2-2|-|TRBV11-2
CASRRPGLARGELFF
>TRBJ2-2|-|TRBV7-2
CASSHPTGELFF
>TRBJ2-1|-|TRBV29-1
CSVSAGGAGEQFF
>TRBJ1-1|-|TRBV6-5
CASSYGTGNTEAFF
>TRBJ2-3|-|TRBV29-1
CSVARQGVRDTQYF
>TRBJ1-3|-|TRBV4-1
CASSQETGGNTIYF
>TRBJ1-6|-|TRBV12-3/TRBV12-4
CASRQMNSPLHF
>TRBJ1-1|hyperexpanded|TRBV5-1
CASSLGTGGLYTEAFF
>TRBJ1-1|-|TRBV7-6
CASSPDGGGNTEAFF
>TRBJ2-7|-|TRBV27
CASSSDPSGDGYEQYF
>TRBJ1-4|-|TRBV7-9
CASSIRPGTGDGGEKLFF
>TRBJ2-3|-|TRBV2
CASRELAVITTDTQYF
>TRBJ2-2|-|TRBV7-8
CASSLPLAFGTGELFF
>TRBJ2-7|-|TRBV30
CAWDGLSTGHNPYEQYF
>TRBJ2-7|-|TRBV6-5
CASRDLGQGTDEQYF
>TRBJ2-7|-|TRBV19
CASSIVTSGNYEQYF
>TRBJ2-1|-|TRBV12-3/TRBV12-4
CASSFKAGGYNEQFF
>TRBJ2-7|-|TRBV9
CASSAHLLAGVNEQYF
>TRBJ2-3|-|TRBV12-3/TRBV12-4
CASSLHGPSTDTQYF
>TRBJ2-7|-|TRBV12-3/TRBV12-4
CASSPKYEQYF
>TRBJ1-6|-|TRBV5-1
CASSFLDSDQGSPLHF
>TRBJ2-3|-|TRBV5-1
CASSFSGADTQYF